The clone carrying this T cell receptor (beta chain) was seen ten or more times. What it recognizes is unknown. This sample was included in a study of neurological immune-mediated disorders. Overall study results and limits: Multiple sclerosis, the disease with the least TCR clonal expansion, fell below healthy controls, whereas HTLV-1-associated myelopathy showed the most. Across subjects, expanded clones had no CDR3 amino acid sequences in common, pointing to private repertoires in all groups.

The time point was: longitudinal time-point 2. TCRdb independently ran MiXCR on the 5' RACE reads; one entry per CDR3 protein. The sample has roughly 60,000 distinct CDR3 sequences; around a tenth are singletons. The source material was PBMCs. This receptor was taken from a young man in good health.

The chain's CDR3 is CAIRLQGGSYEQYF. CDR3 sequence (DNA): TGTGCCATCAGGTTACAGGGTGGTAGCTACGAGCAGTACTTC. The gene calls are TRBV10-3 and TRBJ2-7; D may be TRBD1 (6 bases). Germline values: CDR1 ENHRY, CDR2 SYGVKD. Trimming pared 6 bases from V and 3 bases from J, leaving 15 bases between. CDR3 length equals 14 residues.